This T cell receptor beta chain was sequenced in a study of OX40 agonist ivuxolimab in advanced cancers. Study-wide context: All patients had ivuxolimab intravenously every 2 weeks at 0.01 to 10 mg/kg.

The protocol was immunoSEQ multiplex PCR, while the TCRdb copy is restricted to in-frame clones and leaves out a portion. The sample shows 36,000 or so clones, 88% of them seen only once. V was cut by 1 base and J by 4 bases, with 10 bases left in between. Germline V gives CDR1 LGHNA, CDR2 YNFKEQ. CDR3 length: 14 residues. V and J are TRBV4-2 and TRBJ1-2; the D is unclear. This sequence was found in an adult with an advanced solid tumor such as melanoma, head and neck, liver or kidney cancer. The source was CD4+ or CD8+ T cells sorted from blood, collected in a trial of the OX40 agonist ivuxolimab. DNA of the CDR3: TGTGCCAGCAGCCAAGGTTCAGCTGTCTATGGCTACACCTTC. Translated: CASSQGSAVYGYTF.